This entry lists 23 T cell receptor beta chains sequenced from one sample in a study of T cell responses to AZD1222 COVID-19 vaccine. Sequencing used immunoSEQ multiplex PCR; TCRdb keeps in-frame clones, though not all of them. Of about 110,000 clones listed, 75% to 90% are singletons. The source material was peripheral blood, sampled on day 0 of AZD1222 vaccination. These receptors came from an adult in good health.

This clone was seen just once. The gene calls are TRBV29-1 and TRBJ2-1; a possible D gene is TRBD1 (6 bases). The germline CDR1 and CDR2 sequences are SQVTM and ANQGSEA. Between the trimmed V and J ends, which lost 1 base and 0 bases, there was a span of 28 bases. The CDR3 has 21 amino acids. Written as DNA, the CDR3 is TGCAGCGTTGAAGGCACCAGTCGGGACACCATTTATAATCCCTCCTACAATGAGCAGTTCTTC. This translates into CSVEGTSRDTIYNPSYNEQFF.

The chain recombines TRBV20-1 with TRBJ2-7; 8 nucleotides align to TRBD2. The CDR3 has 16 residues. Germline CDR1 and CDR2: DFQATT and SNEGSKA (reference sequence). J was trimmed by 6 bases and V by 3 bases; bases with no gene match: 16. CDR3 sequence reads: CSASSRGGSGRGEQYF. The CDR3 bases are TGCAGTGCTAGTTCAAGAGGGGGAAGCGGGAGAGGCGAGCAGTACTTC.

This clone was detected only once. In DNA form, the CDR3 reads TGTGCCACAAGCCAGGGGACAGAACACACCGGGGAGCTGTTTTTT. Its translation: CATSQGTEHTGELFF. This chain links TRBV5-4 with TRBJ2-2, with 7 bases fitting TRBD1. Trimming took 9 bases from V and 3 from J; bases not matched to a gene: 11. Germline V gene data show CDR1 as SGHNT and CDR2 as YYREEE (reference sequence). CDR3 length equals 15 residues. Looking up the rest from reference TRBV5-4 and TRBJ2-2 gives the full variable domain: ETGVTQSPTHLIKTRGQQVTLRCSSQSGHNTVSWYQQALGQGPQFIFQYYREEENGRGNFPPRFSGLQFPNYSSELNVNALELDDSALYLCATSQGTEHTGELFFGEGSRLTVL.

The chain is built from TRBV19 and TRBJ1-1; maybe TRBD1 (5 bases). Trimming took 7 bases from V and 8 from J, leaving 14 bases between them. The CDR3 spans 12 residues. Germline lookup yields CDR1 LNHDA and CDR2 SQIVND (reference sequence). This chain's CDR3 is CASTPRGSEAFF. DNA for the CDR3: TGTGCCAGTACCCCTCGGGGCAGCGAAGCTTTCTTT. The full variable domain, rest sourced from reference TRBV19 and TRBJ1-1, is DGGITQSPKYLFRKEGQNVTLSCEQNLNHDAMYWYRQDPGQGLRLIYYSQIVNDFQKGDIAEGYSVSREKKESFPLTVTSAQKNPTAFYLCASTPRGSEAFFGQGTRLTVV.

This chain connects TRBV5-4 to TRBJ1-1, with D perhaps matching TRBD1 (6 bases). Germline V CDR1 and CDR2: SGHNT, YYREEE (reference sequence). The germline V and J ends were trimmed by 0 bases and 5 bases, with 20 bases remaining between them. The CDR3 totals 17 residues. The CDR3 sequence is CASSLALRGPASTEAFF. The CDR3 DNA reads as TGTGCCAGCAGCTTGGCACTGCGGGGGCCGGCCTCAACTGAAGCTTTCTTT.

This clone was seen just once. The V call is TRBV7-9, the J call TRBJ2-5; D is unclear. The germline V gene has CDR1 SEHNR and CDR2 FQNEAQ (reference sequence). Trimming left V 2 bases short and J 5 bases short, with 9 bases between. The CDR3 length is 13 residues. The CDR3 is CASSLSMVETQYF. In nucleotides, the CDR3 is TGTGCCAGCAGCTTATCGATGGTTGAGACCCAGTACTTC.

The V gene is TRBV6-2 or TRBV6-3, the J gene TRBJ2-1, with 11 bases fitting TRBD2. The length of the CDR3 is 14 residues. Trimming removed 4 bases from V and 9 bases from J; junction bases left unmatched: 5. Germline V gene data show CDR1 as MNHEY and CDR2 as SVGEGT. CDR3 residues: CASSSSGGRVEQFF. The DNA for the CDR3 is TGTGCCAGCAGTTCTAGCGGGGGGCGGGTTGAGCAGTTCTTC.

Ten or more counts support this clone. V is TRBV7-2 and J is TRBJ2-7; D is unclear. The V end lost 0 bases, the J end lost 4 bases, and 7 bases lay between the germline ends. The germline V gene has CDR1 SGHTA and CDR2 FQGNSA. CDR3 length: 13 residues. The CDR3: CASSLAVGYEQYF. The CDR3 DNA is TGTGCCAGCAGCTTAGCCGTAGGGTACGAGCAGTACTTC.

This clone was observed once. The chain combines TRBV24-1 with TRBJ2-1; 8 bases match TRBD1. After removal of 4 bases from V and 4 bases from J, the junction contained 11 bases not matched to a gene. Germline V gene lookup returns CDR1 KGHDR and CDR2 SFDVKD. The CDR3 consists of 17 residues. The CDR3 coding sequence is TGTGCCACCAGTGAGCGGGGAGCGCAGGGGGCTTACAATGAGCAGTTCTTC. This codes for CATSERGAQGAYNEQFF.

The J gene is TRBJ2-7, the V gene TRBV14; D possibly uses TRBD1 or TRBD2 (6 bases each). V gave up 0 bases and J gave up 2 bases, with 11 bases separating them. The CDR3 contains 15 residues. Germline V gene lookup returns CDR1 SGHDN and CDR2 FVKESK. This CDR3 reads CASSQDGGGTYEQYF. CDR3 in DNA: TGTGCCAGCAGCCAAGATGGAGGGGGGACCTACGAGCAGTACTTC. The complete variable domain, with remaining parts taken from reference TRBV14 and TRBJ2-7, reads EAGVTQFPSHSVIEKGQTVTLRCDPISGHDNLYWYRRVMGKEIKFLLHFVKESKQDESGMPNNRFLAERTGGTYSTLKVQPAELEDSGVYFCASSQDGGGTYEQYFGPGTRLTVT.

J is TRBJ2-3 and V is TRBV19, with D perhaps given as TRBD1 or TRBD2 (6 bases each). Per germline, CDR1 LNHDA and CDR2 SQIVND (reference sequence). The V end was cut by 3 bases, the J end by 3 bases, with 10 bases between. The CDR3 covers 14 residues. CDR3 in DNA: TGTGCCAGTAGTATGGGGGGCTGGACAGATACGCAGTATTTT. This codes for CASSMGGWTDTQYF.

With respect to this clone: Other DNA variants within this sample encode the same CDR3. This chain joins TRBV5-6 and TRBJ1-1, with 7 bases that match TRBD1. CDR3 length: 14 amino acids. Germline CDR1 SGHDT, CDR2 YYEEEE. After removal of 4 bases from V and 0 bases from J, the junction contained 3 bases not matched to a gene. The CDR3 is CASSRGGMNTEAFF. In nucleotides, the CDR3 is TGTGCCAGCAGCCGAGGGGGCATGAACACTGAAGCTTTCTTT.

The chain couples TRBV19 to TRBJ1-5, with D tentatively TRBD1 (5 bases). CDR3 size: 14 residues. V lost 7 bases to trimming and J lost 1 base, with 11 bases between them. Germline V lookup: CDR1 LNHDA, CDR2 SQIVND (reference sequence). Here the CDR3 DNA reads TGTGCCAGTATTCCCCAGGGAAGCAATCAGCCCCAGCATTTT. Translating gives CASIPQGSNQPQHF.

CDR3 amino acids: CASSLGSGEQYF. The CDR3 DNA reads as TGTGCCAGCAGCTTGGGCTCAGGCGAGCAGTACTTC. This chain links TRBV5-4 with TRBJ2-7; D uncertain. V shed 0 bases and J shed 6 bases, with 7 bases lying between them. CDR1 and CDR2 (germline): SGHNT, YYREEE (reference sequence). The CDR3 loop spans 12 amino acids.

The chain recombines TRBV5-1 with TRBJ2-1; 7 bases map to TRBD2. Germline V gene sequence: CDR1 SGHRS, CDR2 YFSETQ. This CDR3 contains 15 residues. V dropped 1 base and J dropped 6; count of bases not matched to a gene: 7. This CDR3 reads CASSLPGLEANEQFF. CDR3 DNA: TGCGCCAGCAGCTTGCCCGGACTAGAGGCCAATGAGCAGTTCTTC.

The chain's CDR3 is CASSPGQGMDTGELFF. The CDR3 DNA sequence: TGTGCCAGCAGCCCCGGACAGGGGATGGACACCGGGGAGCTGTTTTTT. The chain joins TRBV5-4 to TRBJ2-2; 9 nucleotides agree with TRBD1. V lost 4 bases, J lost 3 bases, and 7 bases stayed unmatched. The CDR3 is 16 amino acids. Germline values: CDR1 SGHNT, CDR2 YYREEE (reference sequence).

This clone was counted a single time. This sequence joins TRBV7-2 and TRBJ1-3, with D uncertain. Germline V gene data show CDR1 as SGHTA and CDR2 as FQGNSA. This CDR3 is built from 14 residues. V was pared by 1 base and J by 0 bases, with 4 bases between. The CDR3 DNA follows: TGTGCCAGCAGCTTAGACAACTCTGGAAACACCATATATTTT. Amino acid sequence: CASSLDNSGNTIYF. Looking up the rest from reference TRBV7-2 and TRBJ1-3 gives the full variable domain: GAGVSQSPSNKVTEKGKDVELRCDPISGHTALYWYRQSLGQGLEFLIYFQGNSAPDKSGLPSDRFSAERTGGSVSTLTIQRTQQEDSAVYLCASSLDNSGNTIYFGEGSWLTVV.

CDR3 bases: TGTGCCAGCAGCCCCCATGCAGGGCCGCGCGGCGATGAGCAGTTCTTC. Its protein product is CASSPHAGPRGDEQFF. This chain joins TRBV7-2 and TRBJ2-1, with D tentatively TRBD1 (5 bases). The CDR3 length is 16 residues. The V and J ends lost 5 bases and 8 bases respectively, with 22 bases between them. CDR1 and CDR2 from the germline V gene are SGHTA and FQGNSA. The whole variable domain, filled in from reference TRBV7-2 and TRBJ2-1, reads GAGVSQSPSNKVTEKGKDVELRCDPISGHTALYWYRQSLGQGLEFLIYFQGNSAPDKSGLPSDRFSAERTGGSVSTLTIQRTQQEDSAVYLCASSPHAGPRGDEQFFGPGTRLTVL.

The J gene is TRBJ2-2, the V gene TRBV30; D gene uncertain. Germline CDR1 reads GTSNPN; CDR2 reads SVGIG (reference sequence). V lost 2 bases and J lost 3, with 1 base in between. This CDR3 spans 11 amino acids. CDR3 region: CAWSYTGELFF. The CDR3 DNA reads TGTGCCTGGAGTTACACCGGGGAGCTGTTTTTT.

CDR3 residues: CASSALGGSETQYF. The CDR3 bases are TGTGCCAGCAGTGCCCTTGGGGGATCAGAGACCCAGTACTTC. The V gene is TRBV28, the J gene TRBJ2-5, with D perhaps assigned TRBD1 or TRBD2 (5 bases each). The V and J ends lost 5 bases and 4 bases respectively, with 14 bases between them. CDR1 and CDR2 from the germline V gene are MDHEN and SYDVKM. The CDR3 has 14 amino acids.

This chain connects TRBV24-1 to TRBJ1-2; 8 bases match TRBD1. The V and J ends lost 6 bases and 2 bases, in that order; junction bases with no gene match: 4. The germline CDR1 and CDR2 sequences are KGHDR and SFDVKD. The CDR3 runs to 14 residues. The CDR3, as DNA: TGTGCCACCAGTATGACAGGGGACAACTATGGCTACACCTTC. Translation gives CATSMTGDNYGYTF.

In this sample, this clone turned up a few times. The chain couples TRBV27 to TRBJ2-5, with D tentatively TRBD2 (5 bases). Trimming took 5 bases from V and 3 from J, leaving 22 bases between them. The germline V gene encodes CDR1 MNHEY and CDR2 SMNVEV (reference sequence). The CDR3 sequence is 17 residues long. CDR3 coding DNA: TGTGCCAGCAGTCTTCGGGGAAACCATGTAAACAAAGAGACCCAGTACTTC. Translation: CASSLRGNHVNKETQYF.

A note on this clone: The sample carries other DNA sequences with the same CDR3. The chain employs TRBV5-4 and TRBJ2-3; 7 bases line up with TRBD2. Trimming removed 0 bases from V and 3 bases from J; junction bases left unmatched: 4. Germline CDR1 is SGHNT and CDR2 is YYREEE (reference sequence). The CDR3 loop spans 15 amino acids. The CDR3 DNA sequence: TGTGCCAGCAGCTTGGCGGGAGGTGGTACAGATACGCAGTATTTT. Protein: CASSLAGGGTDTQYF.